This T cell receptor (beta chain) was documented in a study of T-cell reconstitution after alpha-beta-depleted transplantation in children. It was with unique molecular identifiers that the TCRbeta library was prepared. Via MiXCR, TCRdb re-called the PCR reads, giving one row per CDR3 protein. Counted here are 200,000 to 250,000 distinct CDR3 sequences, about 9.6% occurring once; the ten biggest clones make up around 5%. CDR1 is SGDLS, CDR2 YYNGEE, per germline. This CDR3 spans 14 amino acids. Turning to this clonotype: The germline gene is not matched at one end of the junction; a read error may be the cause.

This chain links TRBV9 with TRBJ2-7, with TRBD1 matching over 8 bases. The sequence was obtained from a human donor who donated a stem cell graft to a child with SCID. Sequencing was performed on PBMCs from the stem cell graft donor, taken from the stem cell graft. The CDR3 region has the DNA TGTACCAGCAACGTAGAACAGGGGGCCTACGAGCAGTACTTC. Residues: CTSNVEQGAYEQYF.